This entry is about one T cell receptor (beta chain). Its antigen remains unidentified. This sample was included in a study of T cell responses to AZD1222 COVID-19 vaccine. Findings and caveats of the study: Targeting of unmutated variant regions was reportedly seen in nearly half of spike-specific TCRs.

Sequencing was performed with immunoSEQ multiplex PCR; in TCRdb, only in-frame clones are kept and a portion is missing. The sample comprises around 70,000 clones, roughly 87% of which are singletons, and 1% to 1.5% rests with the top ten. Material: peripheral blood, obtained 28 days after the second AZD1222 dose. This clonotype was obtained from an adult who received the AZD1222 COVID-19 vaccine.

The CDR3 sequence: CASSLEPGATNEKLFF. The DNA for the CDR3 is TGTGCCAGCAGCTTAGAACCGGGGGCAACTAATGAAAAACTGTTTTTT. V usage is TRBV11-3 and J usage is TRBJ1-4; maybe TRBD1 (5 bases). Trimming took 0 bases from V and 0 from J, leaving 8 bases between them. The CDR3 is 16 amino acids. Germline V CDR1 and CDR2: SGHNT, YENEEA.